This entry describes one T cell receptor beta chain. What it binds is not known. This specimen comes from a study of OX40 agonist ivuxolimab in advanced cancers. Study-level results: No antigen was identified for the clonally expanded peripheral T cells. Low normalized T-cell clonal expansion was also seen in some nonresponders.

Sequencing used immunoSEQ multiplex PCR; TCRdb keeps in-frame clones, though not all of them. The sample holds about 17,000 clones; roughly 91% are singletons and the top ten take around 64%. This CDR3 spans 12 amino acids. CDR1 is SGDLS and CDR2 is YYNGEE in the germline V gene. The V end was cut by 5 bases, the J end by 6 bases, with 11 bases between. This chain uses TRBV9 with TRBJ1-2; D remains ambiguous. This receptor was taken from an adult with an advanced solid tumor such as melanoma, head and neck, liver or kidney cancer. The sequencing here drew on CD4+ or CD8+ T cells sorted from blood, taken in a trial of the OX40 agonist ivuxolimab. Written as DNA, the CDR3 is TGTGCCAGCAGGGGTGGTCCTAATGGCTACACCTTC. As protein: CASRGGPNGYTF.